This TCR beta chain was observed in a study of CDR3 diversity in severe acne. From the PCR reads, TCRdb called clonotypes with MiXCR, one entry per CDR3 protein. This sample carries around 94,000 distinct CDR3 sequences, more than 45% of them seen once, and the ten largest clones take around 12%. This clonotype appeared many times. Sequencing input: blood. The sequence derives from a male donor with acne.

The CDR3 reads CASSLTLYSNQPQHF. In nucleotides, the CDR3 is TGTGCCAGCAGTTTGACACTTTATAGCAATCAGCCCCAGCATTTT. The V gene is TRBV6-5, the J gene TRBJ1-5; D remains ambiguous. Trimming removed 4 bases from V and 0 bases from J, with 10 bases in between. The length of the CDR3 is 15 residues. The V gene's germline CDR1 is MNHEY and CDR2 SVGAGI.